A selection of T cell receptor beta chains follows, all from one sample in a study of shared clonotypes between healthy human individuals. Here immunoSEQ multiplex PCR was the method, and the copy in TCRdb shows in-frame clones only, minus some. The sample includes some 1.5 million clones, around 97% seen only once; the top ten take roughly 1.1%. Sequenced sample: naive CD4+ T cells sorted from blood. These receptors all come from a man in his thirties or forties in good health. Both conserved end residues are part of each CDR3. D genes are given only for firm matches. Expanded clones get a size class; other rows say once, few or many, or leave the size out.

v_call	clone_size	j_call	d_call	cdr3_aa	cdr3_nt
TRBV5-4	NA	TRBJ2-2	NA	CASSLTQATAGELFF	TGTGCCAGCAGCTTGACTCAGGCCACAGCCGGGGAGCTGTTTTTT
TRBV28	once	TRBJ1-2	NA	CASREDQGNYRGYTF	TGTGCCAGCAGGGAAGATCAGGGAAATTACCGTGGCTACACCTTC
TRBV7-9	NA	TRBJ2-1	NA	CASSLLRPTNPDEQFF	TGTGCCAGCAGCTTGCTTCGGCCCACCAACCCCGATGAGCAGTTCTTC
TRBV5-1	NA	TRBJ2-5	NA	CASSLGSLETQYF	TGCGCCAGCAGCTTGGGCAGCTTAGAGACCCAGTACTTC
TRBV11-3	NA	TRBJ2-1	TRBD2	CASSLLAGTAYNEQFF	TGTGCCAGCAGCCTCCTAGCGGGGACAGCGTACAATGAGCAGTTCTTC
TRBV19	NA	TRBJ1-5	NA	CASSSGRKPNQPQHF	TGTGCCAGTAGTAGCGGACGGAAACCCAATCAGCCCCAGCATTTT
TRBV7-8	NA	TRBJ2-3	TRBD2	CASSLVAGDGTDTQYF	TGTGCCAGCAGCTTAGTAGCGGGAGACGGCACAGATACGCAGTATTTT
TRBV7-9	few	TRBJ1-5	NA	CASSPQGGNQPQHF	TGTGCCAGCAGCCCACAGGGTGGAAATCAGCCCCAGCATTTT
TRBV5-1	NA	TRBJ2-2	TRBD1	CASSLASTGLLGTGELFF	TGCGCCAGCAGCTTGGCCTCGACAGGGCTCTTGGGGACCGGGGAGCTGTTTTTT
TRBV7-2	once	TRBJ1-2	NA	CASSLAALGGSNYGYTF	TGTGCCAGCAGCTTAGCAGCCCTAGGGGGAAGTAACTATGGCTACACCTTC
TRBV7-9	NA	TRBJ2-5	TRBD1	CASSQKRGQLETQYF	TGTGCCAGCAGCCAAAAGAGGGGACAGTTGGAGACCCAGTACTTC